These 27 T cell receptor beta chains were all obtained from the same sample, sequenced in a study of control samples from healthy donors and cancer patients. The repertoire was sequenced with immunoSEQ multiplex PCR; TCRdb's copy has only in-frame clones and lacks some. The sample carries about 170,000 clones, roughly nine tenths recorded once. Sequenced: blood. The origin of the receptors is a woman in her 30s in good health.

The genes are TRBV11-2 and TRBJ2-2, with no clear D. The ends were cut back, 3 bases at V and 1 base at J, with 6 bases in the middle. The CDR3 is made up of 14 amino acids. Germline assignment: CDR1 SGHAT and CDR2 FQNNGV. Here the CDR3 reads CASSLGGNTGELFF. In nucleotides, the CDR3 is TGTGCCAGCAGCTTGGGCGGGAACACCGGGGAGCTGTTTTTT. The full variable domain, completed using reference TRBV11-2 and TRBJ2-2, is EAGVAQSPRYKIIEKRQSVAFWCNPISGHATLYWYQQILGQGPKLLIQFQNNGVVDDSQLPKDRFSAERLKGVDSTLKIQPAKLEDSAVYLCASSLGGNTGELFFGEGSRLTVL.

CDR3: CASSFLFEQYF. As DNA, the CDR3 is TGTGCCAGCAGTTTTCTGTTCGAGCAGTACTTC. V and J are TRBV12-3 or TRBV12-4 and TRBJ2-7; D gene unclear. Between the trimmed V and J ends, which lost 3 bases and 6 bases, there was a span of 6 bases. The CDR3 is 11 residues long.

This chain joins TRBV2 and TRBJ2-5; the match to TRBD2 covers 14 bases. Germline V CDR1 and CDR2: SNHLY, FYNNEI. Trimming took 4 bases from V and 4 from J; bases not matched to a gene: 2. The CDR3 is made up of 15 amino acids. The CDR3 is CASSGTSGRRETQYF. The CDR3 DNA is TGTGCCAGCAGTGGGACTAGCGGGAGGCGAGAGACCCAGTACTTC.

A word on this clone: Other DNA sequences in this sample translate to the same CDR3. This chain uses TRBV6-5 with TRBJ2-7; TRBD1 matches 9 bases. Germline lookup yields CDR1 MNHEY and CDR2 SVGAGI. The J segment lost 7 bases and the V segment lost 6 bases, leaving 4 bases of the junction unmatched. This CDR3 contains 12 residues. The CDR3 bases are TGTGCCAGCAGGGACAGGGGACGGGAGCAGTACTTC. As protein: CASRDRGREQYF.

The CDR3 DNA reads TGTGCCATCAGCTTAGGACCGAACACCGGGGAGCTGTTTTTT. The encoded protein is CAISLGPNTGELFF. The chain links TRBV10-3 to TRBJ2-2, with D hard to call. The germline gives CDR1 ENHRY, CDR2 SYGVKD. This CDR3 comprises 14 residues. V dropped 6 bases and J dropped 0 bases, with 8 bases sitting between them.

V and J are TRBV6-5 and TRBJ2-1; TRBD1 agrees at 7 bases. J gave up 4 bases and V 5 bases, and 8 bases lay outside the gene matches. The germline CDR1 and CDR2 sequences are MNHEY and SVGAGI. This CDR3 comprises 15 residues. The CDR3 loop is CASSKTGLSYNEQFF. The CDR3 DNA reads TGTGCCAGCAGTAAGACAGGGTTGTCATACAATGAGCAGTTCTTC.

V is TRBV25-1 and J is TRBJ2-5; D remains ambiguous. The CDR3 runs to 13 residues. V shed 4 bases and J shed 4 bases, with 10 bases lying between them. Looked up from germline, CDR1 is MGHDK and CDR2 is SYGVNS. This CDR3 reads CASSVGVPETQYF. The DNA for the CDR3 is TGTGCCAGCAGTGTTGGAGTTCCAGAGACCCAGTACTTC.

This chain's CDR3 is CASSEPGTTYEQYF. The DNA for the CDR3 is TGTGCCAGCAGCGAACCCGGGACTACCTACGAGCAGTACTTC. The chain combines TRBV7-3 with TRBJ2-7, with TRBD2 identical over 7 bases. Germline V gene sequence: CDR1 SGHTA, CDR2 FQGTGA. With 5 bases clipped from V and 2 bases from J, the junction kept 6 bases outside the gene matches. The CDR3 sequence is 14 residues long.

The gene calls are TRBV6-1 and TRBJ1-1, with 8 bases identical to TRBD1. Looked up from germline, CDR1 is MNHNS and CDR2 is SASEGT. The CDR3 runs to 16 residues. V shed 2 bases and J 1 base; nucleotides not matched to a gene: 6. CDR3 in amino acids: CASSESSGTGNTEAFF. In nucleotides, the CDR3 is TGTGCCAGCAGTGAATCCTCCGGGACAGGGAACACTGAAGCTTTCTTT.

This clone was observed a handful of times. This rearrangement joins TRBV6-2 or TRBV6-3 to TRBJ2-2, with D uncertain. Germline CDR1 reads MNHEY; CDR2 reads SVGEGT. CDR3 size: 14 residues. Trimming cost V 2 bases and J 2 bases, with 6 bases left between them. As DNA, the CDR3 is TGTGCCAGCAGTTACATGGCCAACACCGGGGAGCTGTTTTTT. It codes for CASSYMANTGELFF.

This chain uses TRBV29-1 with TRBJ2-7, with 7 positions matching TRBD1. Trimming at V came to 0 bases and at J to 5 bases, leaving 4 bases not matched to a gene. Looked up from germline, CDR1 is SQVTM and CDR2 is ANQGSEA. The CDR3 covers 13 residues. For the CDR3, the DNA is TGCAGCGTTGAAGACGAAGGGGGCGACGAGCAGTACTTC. Translation: CSVEDEGGDEQYF.

CDR3 region: CASSSPGLAKTYEQYF. The CDR3 DNA follows: TGTGCCAGCAGTTCCCCGGGACTAGCGAAAACCTACGAGCAGTACTTC. The chain employs TRBV6-6 and TRBJ2-7, with 10 nucleotides matching TRBD2. The CDR3 contains 16 residues. Germline values: CDR1 MNHNY, CDR2 SVGAGI (reference sequence). The V segment lost 4 bases and the J segment 2 bases; nucleotides outside the gene matches: 8.

V is TRBV6-4 and J is TRBJ2-1; 7 positions match TRBD2. Germline V gene data show CDR1 as MRHNA and CDR2 as SNTAGT. The CDR3 is made up of 14 amino acids. V lost 4 bases, J lost 4 bases, and 4 bases stayed unmatched. The CDR3 nucleotides are TGTGCCAGCAGTGTCCTAGCGGAGTACAATGAGCAGTTCTTC. Translation gives CASSVLAEYNEQFF.

CDR3 DNA sequence: TGTGCCAGCAGTAACGGCAACACTGAAGCTTTCTTT. It yields the protein CASSNGNTEAFF. This sequence joins TRBV25-1 and TRBJ1-1; D gene ambiguous. Germline V gene sequence: CDR1 MGHDK, CDR2 SYGVNS. Trimming left V 5 bases short and J 2 bases short, with 6 bases between. The CDR3 has 12 amino acids. Looking up the rest from reference TRBV25-1 and TRBJ1-1 gives the full variable domain: EADIYQTPRYLVIGTGKKITLECSQTMGHDKMYWYQQDPGMELHLIHYSYGVNSTEKGDLSSESTVSRIRTEHFPLTLESARPSHTSQYLCASSNGNTEAFFGQGTRLTVV.

This clone occurred once. The rearrangement links TRBV19 to TRBJ1-1; 7 bases align to TRBD1. This CDR3 region has 13 residues. Per germline, CDR1 LNHDA and CDR2 SQIVND (reference sequence). Trimming removed 5 bases from V and 1 base from J; junction bases left unmatched: 1. DNA of the CDR3: TGTGCCAGTAGTGACAGGGCGAACACTGAAGCTTTCTTT. It yields the protein CASSDRANTEAFF.

The DNA for the CDR3 is TGCGCCAGCAGTGAGTCCCTAGGAGACAATGAGCAGTTCTTC. It is translated as CASSESLGDNEQFF. V is TRBV10-1 and J is TRBJ2-1; D is uncertain. The CDR3 has 14 amino acids. Trimming pared 0 bases from V and 5 bases from J, leaving 8 bases between. Germline V CDR1 and CDR2: WNHNN, SYGVQD (reference sequence).

The chain has TRBV9 and TRBJ2-1; tentatively, D is TRBD2 (5 bases). V lost 0 bases to trimming and J lost 8 bases, with 15 bases between them. Germline lookup yields CDR1 SGDLS and CDR2 YYNGEE. The CDR3 spans 15 residues. The CDR3 sequence: CASSVAGSIGDEQFF. The CDR3, as DNA: TGTGCCAGCAGCGTAGCGGGGTCGATTGGGGATGAGCAGTTCTTC.

The rearrangement joins TRBV2 to TRBJ1-6; 7 positions match TRBD1. Looked up from germline, CDR1 is SNHLY and CDR2 is FYNNEI. CDR3 length: 13 residues. The junction had 2 bases not matched to a gene; V was cut back by 4 bases and J by 8 bases. CDR3 loop: CASSGTGYSPLHF. The CDR3 bases are TGTGCCAGCAGTGGGACAGGTTATTCACCCCTCCACTTT.

This chain links TRBV18 with TRBJ2-3; the match to TRBD1 covers 10 bases. The CDR3 has 14 amino acids. With V trimmed by 3 bases and J by 4 bases, 1 base remained unmatched. Germline CDR1 reads KGHSH; CDR2 reads LQKENI. The CDR3 DNA reads TGTGCCAGCTCACCGGGACAGGGGCCAGATACGCAGTATTTT. This sequence encodes CASSPGQGPDTQYF.

This chain's CDR3 is CASNRRYSGNTIYF. CDR3 sequence (DNA): TGTGCCAGCAACCGACGGTACTCTGGAAACACCATATATTTT. The rearrangement links TRBV28 to TRBJ1-3; D uncertain. The V end was cut by 7 bases, the J end by 0 bases, with 10 bases between. The CDR3 covers 14 residues. Germline CDR1 and CDR2: MDHEN and SYDVKM.

V usage is TRBV25-1 and J usage is TRBJ2-4; no definite D call. The V gene lost 0 bases and the J gene lost 1 base, with 4 bases spanning the gap. Germline V gene data show CDR1 as MGHDK and CDR2 as SYGVNS. There are 14 residues in the CDR3. CDR3 in amino acids: CASSEYGAKNIQYF. In DNA, the CDR3 is TGTGCCAGCAGTGAATATGGGGCCAAAAACATTCAGTACTTC.

The V gene is TRBV6-5, the J gene TRBJ1-2; 7 positions match TRBD1. Germline V lookup: CDR1 MNHEY, CDR2 SVGAGI. The CDR3 is 14 residues long. V shed 2 bases, J shed 3 bases, and the junction held 3 bases outside the gene matches. This CDR3 reads CASSYRGRYYGYTF. The CDR3 region has the DNA TGTGCCAGCAGTTACAGGGGGCGTTACTATGGCTACACCTTC.

The chain carries TRBV5-1 and TRBJ1-5, with D maybe TRBD1 (6 bases). CDR1 and CDR2 (germline): SGHRS, YFSETQ. The V end was cut by 0 bases, the J end by 7 bases, with 14 bases between. The CDR3 runs 15 residues. The chain's CDR3 is CASSLEGGPEQPQHF. The CDR3 coding sequence is TGCGCCAGCAGCTTGGAGGGGGGTCCGGAACAGCCCCAGCATTTT.

This clone was detected only once. This chain joins TRBV11-3 and TRBJ2-1, with 9 bases lining up with TRBD2. Germline V gives CDR1 SGHNT, CDR2 YENEEA. The CDR3 is 15 residues long. V dropped 2 bases and J dropped 6; count of bases not matched to a gene: 5. The CDR3 DNA reads as TGTGCCAGCAGCTTATTAGCGGGAGCCTCCAATGAGCAGTTCTTC. Translating it yields CASSLLAGASNEQFF.

V and J are TRBV27 and TRBJ1-2; 8 nucleotides agree with TRBD1. The V gene end was trimmed by 6 bases and the J gene end by 2 bases; junction bases not matched to a gene: 5. Germline-derived CDR1 and CDR2 are MNHEY and SMNVEV (reference sequence). The CDR3 covers 14 residues. CDR3 sequence (DNA): TGTGCCAGCAGAGGGACAGGCCGGAACTATGGCTACACCTTC. Amino acid sequence: CASRGTGRNYGYTF.

The rearrangement uses TRBV21-1 and TRBJ1-5; the DNA was not used to check the table's D call, TRBD1. TRBV21-1 is a listed pseudogene. This CDR3 has 15 amino acids. Written as DNA, the CDR3 is TGTGCCAGCAGCAAAGGGGGCAGGAACAATCAGCCCCAGCATTTT. Its translation: CASSKGGRNNQPQHF.

The chain employs TRBV11-2 and TRBJ1-5; D gene uncertain. The CDR3 has 14 amino acids. Germline V gene data show CDR1 as SGHAT and CDR2 as FQNNGV. Trimming pared 1 base from V and 2 bases from J, leaving 6 bases between. CDR3 DNA sequence: TGTGCCAGCAGCTTAGGGTTGGGCAATCAGCCCCAGCATTTT. As protein: CASSLGLGNQPQHF.